This TCR beta chain derives from a study of beta chain features in type 1 diabetes. The whole isolated RNA underwent reverse transcription, so sequencing captured expressed TCRB transcripts. Generated by immunoSEQ multiplex PCR, the TCRdb table keeps only in-frame clones and is missing some. The table shows roughly 450,000 clones, with approximately 10% occurring only once. Per germline, CDR1 SQVTM and CDR2 ANQGSEA. This CDR3 comprises 11 residues. V dropped 6 bases and J dropped 6 bases, with 9 bases sitting between them. CD45RO/CCR7/CD25/CD127/CD95/CD27 sorting isolated CD4+ naive, central memory, regulatory and stem cell-like memory cells.

The chain has TRBV29-1 and TRBJ2-1; D remains unclear. This TCR was recovered from a young woman in good health. The specimen sequenced was naive CD4+ T cells from blood. As DNA, the CDR3 is TGCAGCGTGACCCTGATCAATGAGCAGTTCTTC. Translating gives CSVTLINEQFF.